The 32 T cell receptor beta chains below come from one sample, sequenced in a study of shared clonotypes between healthy human individuals. The repertoire was sequenced with immunoSEQ multiplex PCR; TCRdb's copy has only in-frame clones and lacks some. Among some 1 million clones listed, about 77% were seen once. Sequenced sample: memory CD4+ T cells sorted from blood. The sample's subset: CD45RA-negative fraction. All receptors come from a man younger than 35 in good health.

This chain uses TRBV2 with TRBJ2-7, with D tentatively TRBD2 (6 bases). Germline lookup yields CDR1 SNHLY and CDR2 FYNNEI. Trimming left V 6 bases short and J 3 bases short, with 12 bases between. The CDR3 covers 13 residues. This CDR3 reads CASREGLFYEQYF. In nucleotides, the CDR3 is TGTGCCAGCAGGGAGGGTCTCTTCTACGAGCAGTACTTC.

The chain recombines TRBV19 with TRBJ2-5; TRBD2 matches at 9 bases. Per the germline V gene, CDR1 is LNHDA and CDR2 is SQIVND (reference sequence). This CDR3 is built from 13 residues. Trimming cost V 6 bases and J 5 bases; bases outside gene matches: 4. As DNA, the CDR3 is TGTGCCAGTAGGCTAGCGGGAACGGAGACCCAGTACTTC. This encodes CASRLAGTETQYF.

The V gene is TRBV20-1, the J gene TRBJ1-1; D remains ambiguous. The CDR3 is made up of 11 amino acids. CDR1 and CDR2 (germline): DFQATT, SNEGSKA (reference sequence). CDR3 amino acids: CSATLGTEAFF. The CDR3 region has the DNA TGCAGCGCAACTTTGGGCACTGAAGCTTTCTTT.

This sequence joins TRBV2 and TRBJ1-2, with 7 nucleotides matching TRBD1. The length of the CDR3 is 14 residues. Looked up from germline, CDR1 is SNHLY and CDR2 is FYNNEI. V lost 5 bases and J lost 2; bases outside the gene matches: 5. CDR3 residues: CASSRDRTNYGYTF. CDR3 nucleotide sequence: TGTGCCAGCAGTCGGGACAGAACCAACTATGGCTACACCTTC.

The chain joins TRBV5-6 to TRBJ2-3; D might be TRBD2 (6 bases). Trimming removed 1 base from V and 2 bases from J, with 14 bases in between. CDR1 is SGHDT, CDR2 YYEEEE, per germline. The CDR3 spans 16 residues. The CDR3 nucleotides are TGTGCCAGCAGCTTGACTAGCCTAGCGCACACAGATACGCAGTATTTT. Translated, it gives CASSLTSLAHTDTQYF.

Many counts were recorded for this clone. The CDR3: CASSLSRPAGEQYF. The DNA of the CDR3 is TGTGCCAGCAGCTTGTCGAGACCGGCGGGCGAGCAGTACTTC. The chain employs TRBV7-2 and TRBJ2-7, with D possibly being TRBD2 (5 bases). Germline V gives CDR1 SGHTA, CDR2 FQGNSA. Between the trimmed V and J ends, which lost 3 bases and 6 bases, there was a span of 15 bases. The CDR3 is 14 amino acids. Full variable domain (remainder filled in from reference TRBV7-2 and TRBJ2-7): GAGVSQSPSNKVTEKGKDVELRCDPISGHTALYWYRQSLGQGLEFLIYFQGNSAPDKSGLPSDRFSAERTGGSVSTLTIQRTQQEDSAVYLCASSLSRPAGEQYFGPGTRLTVT.

The chain is built from TRBV7-2 and TRBJ1-1, with 8 bases matching TRBD1. Germline CDR1 and CDR2: SGHTA and FQGNSA. This CDR3 has 14 amino acids. The V gene end was trimmed by 5 bases and the J gene end by 9 bases; junction bases not matched to a gene: 11. This chain's CDR3 is CASSTGQGGTKAFF. Written as DNA, the CDR3 is TGTGCCAGCAGCACAGGACAGGGTGGGACTAAAGCTTTCTTT.

The rearrangement uses TRBV6-5 and TRBJ1-5; D remains unclear. Germline V gene data show CDR1 as MNHEY and CDR2 as SVGAGI. V dropped 6 bases and J dropped 2 bases, with 11 bases sitting between them. The CDR3 is 14 amino acids. CDR3 sequence (DNA): TGTGCCAGCAGCTTGATCGAGGGCAATCAGCCCCAGCATTTT. The encoded protein is CASSLIEGNQPQHF.

This rearrangement joins TRBV6-6 to TRBJ1-1, with D perhaps matching TRBD1 (5 bases). V was cut by 6 bases and J by 3 bases, with 20 bases left in between. This CDR3 is 16 amino acids long. Germline values: CDR1 MNHNY, CDR2 SVGAGI (reference sequence). CDR3 amino acids: CASRPSGTSGDTEAFF. As DNA, the CDR3 is TGTGCCAGCAGACCGTCCGGGACCTCCGGGGACACTGAAGCTTTCTTT.

Ten or more counts support this clone. The rearrangement links TRBV5-4 to TRBJ2-7; D perhaps matches TRBD2 (6 bases). The CDR3 is 14 residues long. The germline gives CDR1 SGHNT, CDR2 YYREEE (reference sequence). Trimming left V 5 bases short and J 6 bases short, with 18 bases between. CDR3 sequence reads: CASSQDGRNAEQYF. CDR3 nucleotide sequence: TGTGCCAGCAGTCAAGACGGGAGAAACGCCGAGCAGTACTTC.

This clone was picked up a small number of times. The chain uses TRBV7-8 and TRBJ2-3; no firm D call. In germline, CDR1 is SGHVS, CDR2 FQNEAQ. This CDR3 is 16 amino acids long. Trimming left V 0 bases short and J 0 bases short, with 10 bases between. CDR3 DNA: TGTGCCAGCAGCTTAGCACGGTTATCTAGCACAGATACGCAGTATTTT. It codes for CASSLARLSSTDTQYF.

Points on this clone: Distinct nucleotide sequences in the sample also encode this CDR3. This chain uses TRBV5-1 with TRBJ2-3; D tentatively reads TRBD1 or TRBD2 (6 bases each). The CDR3 contains 15 residues. Germline CDR1 SGHRS, CDR2 YFSETQ. V lost 0 bases and J lost 2, with 10 bases in between. The CDR3 DNA sequence: TGCGCCAGCAGCTTGGAAGGGGGGTCCACAGATACGCAGTATTTT. It codes for CASSLEGGSTDTQYF.

The rearrangement joins TRBV30 to TRBJ2-2; 8 bases agree with TRBD1. This CDR3 comprises 15 residues. Germline V gives CDR1 GTSNPN, CDR2 SVGIG (reference sequence). The V segment lost 0 bases and the J segment 4 bases; nucleotides outside the gene matches: 4. CDR3 in amino acids: CAWSVADRATGELFF. Here the CDR3 DNA reads TGTGCCTGGAGTGTGGCGGACAGGGCCACCGGGGAGCTGTTTTTT.

The chain carries TRBV7-9 and TRBJ2-1; 10 nucleotides match TRBD2. This CDR3 is 17 amino acids long. Germline CDR1 is SEHNR and CDR2 is FQNEAQ (reference sequence). Trimming took 1 base from V and 4 from J; bases not matched to a gene: 7. The CDR3 protein is CASSLVHLAGAYNEQFF. In DNA form, the CDR3 reads TGTGCCAGCAGCTTAGTACACCTAGCGGGGGCGTACAATGAGCAGTTCTTC. The entire variable domain, with the rest obtained from reference TRBV7-9 and TRBJ2-1, is as follows: DTGVSQNPRHKITKRGQNVTFRCDPISEHNRLYWYRQTLGQGPEFLTYFQNEAQLEKSRLLSDRFSAERPKGSFSTLEIQRTEQGDSAMYLCASSLVHLAGAYNEQFFGPGTRLTVL.

The rearrangement links TRBV6-6 to TRBJ1-2, with 8 bases fitting TRBD1. This CDR3 has 16 amino acids. The germline V gene encodes CDR1 MNHNY and CDR2 SVGAGI (reference sequence). V trimming: 2 bases; J trimming: 7 bases; junction bases outside the gene matches: 12. The CDR3 region has the DNA TGTGCCAGCAGTTACCTCCCTTTCGGACAGGGCTTTGGCTACACCTTC. This translates into CASSYLPFGQGFGYTF.

This chain uses TRBV5-1 with TRBJ2-6, with TRBD2 as a possible D gene (5 bases). The CDR3 totals 19 residues. V was cut by 2 bases and J by 0 bases, with 18 bases left in between. The V gene's germline CDR1 is SGHRS and CDR2 YFSETQ. The CDR3 DNA reads TGCGCCAGCAGCTTTGCGCGGAGCGGACGGTCCTCTGGGGCCAACGTCCTGACTTTC. Encoded protein: CASSFARSGRSSGANVLTF.

CDR3 coding DNA: TGTGCCTGGAGTAAGGTTGGGCAGCTTAATGAAAAACTGTTTTTT. Its protein product is CAWSKVGQLNEKLFF. The chain recombines TRBV30 with TRBJ1-4; D is unclear. Trimming cost V 2 bases and J 4 bases, with 14 bases left between them. The CDR3 covers 15 residues. Germline V gene sequence: CDR1 GTSNPN, CDR2 SVGIG (reference sequence).

The chain is built from TRBV2 and TRBJ2-7; D call uncertain. The CDR3 runs to 13 residues. V was shortened by 4 bases and J by 7 bases, with 14 bases between the two germline ends. The germline V gene encodes CDR1 SNHLY and CDR2 FYNNEI. This chain's CDR3 is CASSGGPLGEQYF. The CDR3 DNA reads as TGTGCCAGCAGTGGCGGACCCCTCGGGGAGCAGTACTTC.

V usage is TRBV30 and J usage is TRBJ2-5, with D possibly TRBD2 on 5 matching bases. Germline CDR1 reads GTSNPN; CDR2 reads SVGIG (reference sequence). The CDR3 is made up of 11 amino acids. V was cut by 4 bases and J by 10 bases, with 13 bases left in between. The CDR3 nucleotides read TGTGCCTGGACCCAAGGCCGGGACCAGTACTTC. Its translation: CAWTQGRDQYF.

The chain is built from TRBV21-1 and TRBJ2-3; TRBD2 was called by the table and not checked on the DNA. TRBV21-1 is assigned pseudogene status. The CDR3 loop spans 18 amino acids. CDR3 in DNA: TGTGCCAGCAGCACAGAATTGGTTTTTGGCGGGGGCGTAGATACGCAGTATTTT. This codes for CASSTELVFGGGVDTQYF.

The chain joins TRBV15 to TRBJ2-5, with 10 bases lining up with TRBD1. CDR3 size: 16 residues. Germline CDR1 is LNHNV and CDR2 is YYDKDF (reference sequence). V shed 0 bases, J shed 2 bases, and the junction held 3 bases outside the gene matches. The CDR3 loop is CATSRDGDRGQETQYF. The CDR3, as DNA: TGTGCCACCAGCAGAGATGGGGACAGGGGACAAGAGACCCAGTACTTC.

The chain has TRBV19 and TRBJ1-5; 9 bases map to TRBD1. Unmatched junction bases numbered 6, after V lost 4 bases and J lost 5 bases. The CDR3 loop spans 15 amino acids. Germline V lookup: CDR1 LNHDA, CDR2 SQIVND (reference sequence). CDR3 sequence: CASSTTGGLYQPQHF. The DNA for the CDR3 is TGTGCCAGTAGTACGACAGGGGGGTTGTATCAGCCCCAGCATTTT.

The chain links TRBV5-1 to TRBJ2-3; D may be TRBD2 (5 bases). CDR1 and CDR2 from the germline V gene are SGHRS and YFSETQ. Between the trimmed V and J ends, which lost 3 bases and 10 bases, there was a span of 15 bases. This CDR3 is built from 13 residues. CDR3 residues: CASSSREREPQYF. CDR3 nucleotides: TGCGCCAGCAGCTCAAGGGAGAGGGAGCCGCAGTATTTT.

The chain couples TRBV5-1 to TRBJ2-3, with 8 bases lining up with TRBD1. From germline, CDR1 is SGHRS and CDR2 YFSETQ. CDR3 length equals 14 residues. Trimming took 2 bases from V and 7 from J; bases not matched to a gene: 6. The CDR3 DNA reads as TGCGCCAGCAGCTTAGGACAGGGTCGCAATACGCAGTATTTT. Protein: CASSLGQGRNTQYF. Using reference TRBV5-1 and TRBJ2-3 for the parts outside the CDR3, the full variable domain is KAGVTQTPRYLIKTRGQQVTLSCSPISGHRSVSWYQQTPGQGLQFLFEYFSETQRNKGNFPGRFSGRQFSNSRSEMNVSTLELGDSALYLCASSLGQGRNTQYFGPGTRLTVL.

The J gene is TRBJ1-1, the V gene TRBV6-5, with unresolved D. This CDR3 has 13 amino acids. Germline CDR1 reads MNHEY; CDR2 reads SVGAGI. V was trimmed by 4 bases and J by 5 bases, leaving 11 bases between them. Written as DNA, the CDR3 is TGTGCCAGCAGTTTAGGTTTTGGGACTGAAGCTTTCTTT. Translated: CASSLGFGTEAFF.

V and J are TRBV5-1 and TRBJ2-3; D may be TRBD2 (7 bases). CDR3 size: 16 residues. Trimming removed 5 bases at V and 4 bases at J, with 20 bases between. CDR1 SGHRS and CDR2 YFSETQ come from the germline V gene. CDR3 sequence reads: CASRPLGGGGADTQYF. The CDR3 DNA reads TGCGCCAGCAGACCGCTCGGGGGCGGGGGAGCAGATACGCAGTATTTT.

This chain uses TRBV12-5 with TRBJ2-3; D may correspond to TRBD1 or TRBD2 (5 bases each). The CDR3 runs 14 residues. Trimming took 3 bases from V and 6 from J, leaving 13 bases between them. CDR1 LGHNT and CDR2 FRNRAP come from the germline V gene. The CDR3 nucleotides read TGTGCTAGTGGTTTCGGGGCTCCCGCGGATACGCAGTATTTT. It codes for CASGFGAPADTQYF.

The chain employs TRBV5-1 and TRBJ2-1; weak D call: TRBD2 (6 bases). V gave up 5 bases and J gave up 5 bases, with 11 bases separating them. CDR1 is SGHRS, CDR2 YFSETQ, per germline. The CDR3 has 13 residues. The CDR3: CASRAGADNEQFF. The CDR3 DNA is TGCGCCAGCAGAGCGGGTGCTGACAATGAGCAGTTCTTC.

Turning to this clone: In the same sample, other DNA sequences code for this CDR3. CDR3 residues: CASSRGLGTDTQYF. The CDR3 bases are TGTGCCAGCAGCAGGGGGCTGGGCACAGATACGCAGTATTTT. The chain is built from TRBV7-3 and TRBJ2-3, with TRBD1 matching 7 bases. The ends lost 5 bases at V and 1 base at J; junction bases unmatched: 3. The germline CDR1 and CDR2 sequences are SGHTA and FQGTGA. The CDR3 covers 14 residues.

The chain's CDR3 is CASRPLGPAYMFAFF. The CDR3 coding sequence is TGTGCCAGTAGACCCTTGGGGCCGGCTTATATGTTCGCTTTCTTT. The genes are TRBV19 and TRBJ1-1; D perhaps matches TRBD1 (5 bases). In germline, CDR1 is LNHDA, CDR2 SQIVND (reference sequence). CDR3 size: 15 residues. The V end was cut by 6 bases, the J end by 11 bases, with 25 bases between.

This clone is a singleton in its sample. Other DNA sequences in the sample encode the same CDR3. V gene TRBV6-6 combines with J gene TRBJ1-2; weak D call: TRBD1 (6 bases). The V end lost 1 base, the J end lost 6 bases, and 9 bases lay between the germline ends. The CDR3 covers 13 residues. The germline V gene has CDR1 MNHNY and CDR2 SVGAGI (reference sequence). The CDR3 DNA reads as TGTGCCAGCAGTTACTTATCAGGGGATGGCTACACCTTC. Its protein product is CASSYLSGDGYTF.

The gene calls are TRBV5-1 and TRBJ2-1; D may be TRBD1 (5 bases). V was cut by 5 bases and J by 2 bases, with 8 bases left in between. This CDR3 region has 13 residues. CDR1 and CDR2 (germline): SGHRS, YFSETQ. The CDR3 loop is CASRDNTYNEQFF. The CDR3 DNA reads TGCGCCAGCAGGGACAACACCTACAATGAGCAGTTCTTC.